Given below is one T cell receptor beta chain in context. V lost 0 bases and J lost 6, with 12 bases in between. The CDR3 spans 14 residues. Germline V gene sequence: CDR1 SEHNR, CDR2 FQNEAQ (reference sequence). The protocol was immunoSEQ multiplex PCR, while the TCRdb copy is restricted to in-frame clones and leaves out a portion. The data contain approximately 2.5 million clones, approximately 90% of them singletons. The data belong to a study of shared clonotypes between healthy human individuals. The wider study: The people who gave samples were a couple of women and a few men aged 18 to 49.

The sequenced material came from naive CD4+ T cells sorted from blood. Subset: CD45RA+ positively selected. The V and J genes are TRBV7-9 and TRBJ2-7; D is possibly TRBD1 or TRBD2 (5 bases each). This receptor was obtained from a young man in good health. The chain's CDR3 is CASSLAEGSGEQYF. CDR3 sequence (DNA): TGTGCCAGCAGCTTAGCTGAGGGGTCGGGCGAGCAGTACTTC.